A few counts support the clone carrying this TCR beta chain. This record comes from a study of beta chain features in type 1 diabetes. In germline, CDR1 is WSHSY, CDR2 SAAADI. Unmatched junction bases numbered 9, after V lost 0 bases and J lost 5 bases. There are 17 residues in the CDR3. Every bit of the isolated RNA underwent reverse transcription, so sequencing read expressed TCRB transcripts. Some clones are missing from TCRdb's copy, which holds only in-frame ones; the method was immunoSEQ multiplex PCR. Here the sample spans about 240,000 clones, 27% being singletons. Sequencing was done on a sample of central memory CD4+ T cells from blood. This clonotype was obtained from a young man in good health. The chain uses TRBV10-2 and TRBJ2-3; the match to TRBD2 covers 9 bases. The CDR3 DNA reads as TGCGCCAGCAGTGAGTCCCAAGCGGGAGGATTTGGAGATACGCAGTATTTT. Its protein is CASSESQAGGFGDTQYF.